The 21 T cell receptor beta chains in this list originate from one sample, sequenced in a study of blood T cell repertoires in COVID-19. The method was immunoSEQ multiplex PCR; TCRdb's version includes in-frame clones alone and lacks a portion of them. This sample yields 150,000 or so clones, of which 82% are seen a single time; 8.4% belongs to the top ten. The sequencing input was peripheral blood. These receptors were taken from a woman in her 70s with acute or convalescent COVID-19.

This chain joins TRBV14 and TRBJ1-5, with TRBD1 matching over 7 bases. CDR1 and CDR2 from the germline V gene are SGHDN and FVKESK. This CDR3 contains 16 residues. After removal of 1 base from V and 3 bases from J, the junction contained 6 bases not matched to a gene. CDR3 sequence: CASSQVPRGNNQPQHF. The CDR3 DNA is TGTGCCAGCAGCCAAGTGCCCAGGGGGAACAATCAGCCCCAGCATTTT.

This chain uses TRBV6-1 with TRBJ2-5, with D possibly TRBD1 on 5 matching bases. The CDR3 covers 15 residues. Germline V gene lookup returns CDR1 MNHNS and CDR2 SASEGT. V lost 1 base, J lost 5 bases, and 14 bases lay in between. In DNA, the CDR3 is TGTGCCAGCAGTGAAGGGTCCCAGGGATACGAGACCCAGTACTTC. This codes for CASSEGSQGYETQYF.

The chain employs TRBV9 and TRBJ2-5; 10 bases agree with TRBD1. The CDR3 covers 16 residues. With V trimmed by 2 bases and J by 1 base, 5 bases remained unmatched. The V gene's germline CDR1 is SGDLS and CDR2 YYNGEE. The CDR3, as DNA: TGTGCCAGCAGCGTGACAGGGGGCGCAAGCCAAGAGACCCAGTACTTC. This codes for CASSVTGGASQETQYF.

The chain combines TRBV9 with TRBJ2-1; no firm D call. The CDR3 has 17 amino acids. Germline V gene lookup returns CDR1 SGDLS and CDR2 YYNGEE. Trimming left V 0 bases short and J 0 bases short, with 13 bases between. The CDR3 loop is CASSVAVFLSSYNEQFF. Written as DNA, the CDR3 is TGTGCCAGCAGCGTAGCAGTGTTTCTCAGCTCCTACAATGAGCAGTTCTTC.

The V call is TRBV5-1, the J call TRBJ1-2, with D tentatively TRBD1 (5 bases). Germline CDR1 SGHRS, CDR2 YFSETQ. The CDR3 is made up of 14 amino acids. Trimming left V 1 base short and J 3 bases short, with 10 bases between. The CDR3 region is CASSLRQGYYGYTF. CDR3 DNA sequence: TGCGCCAGCAGCTTGAGGCAGGGCTACTATGGCTACACCTTC. The full variable domain, completed using reference TRBV5-1 and TRBJ1-2, is KAGVTQTPRYLIKTRGQQVTLSCSPISGHRSVSWYQQTPGQGLQFLFEYFSETQRNKGNFPGRFSGRQFSNSRSEMNVSTLELGDSALYLCASSLRQGYYGYTFGSGTRLTVV.

Comment on this clone: The junction departs from germline at one end; a sequencing error may be responsible. The chain is built from TRBV6-5 and TRBJ1-2; D is perhaps TRBD1 (5 bases). CDR3 length: 14 amino acids. Germline values: CDR1 MNHEY, CDR2 SVGAGI. CDR3 coding DNA: TGTGCCAGCAGTGACTCGGGCAGGGCGCGCGGCTACACCTTC. This encodes CASSDSGRARGYTF.

The chain uses TRBV3-1 (or the pseudogene TRBV3-2) and TRBJ2-2; 10 bases align to TRBD2. Losses at the gene ends were 0 bases for V and 5 bases for J; bases not matched to a gene: 9. The CDR3 has 18 amino acids. Looked up from germline, CDR1 is LGHDT and CDR2 is YNNKEL (reference sequence). CDR3 region: CASSQELAGSAGTGELFF. CDR3 nucleotide sequence: TGTGCCAGCAGCCAAGAACTAGCGGGGAGCGCTGGGACCGGGGAGCTGTTTTTT.

This clone is a singleton in its sample. This rearrangement joins TRBV18 to TRBJ2-1; 11 nucleotides line up with TRBD2. This CDR3 spans 19 amino acids. V was clipped by 0 bases and J by 6 bases; unmatched bases: 13. Germline-derived CDR1 and CDR2 are KGHSH and LQKENI. The chain's CDR3 is CASSPPLAGGPKVLNEQFF. CDR3 in DNA: TGTGCCAGCTCACCACCGTTAGCGGGAGGGCCCAAGGTGCTCAATGAGCAGTTCTTC.

The CDR3: CASSYTTAASGNTIYF. In nucleotides, the CDR3 is TGTGCCAGCAGTTACACAACAGCCGCCTCTGGAAACACCATATATTTT. The chain recombines TRBV6-5 with TRBJ1-3; D ambiguous. Germline V CDR1 and CDR2: MNHEY, SVGAGI. Trimming took 2 bases from V and 0 from J, leaving 11 bases between them. CDR3 size: 16 residues.

The chain carries TRBV5-3 and TRBJ2-3; D ambiguous. TRBV5-3 falls under the ORF class, with uncertain function. Trimming left V 4 bases short and J 6 bases short, with 12 bases between. This CDR3 has 13 residues. The CDR3: CARSTNSRDTQYF. The CDR3 bases are TGTGCCAGAAGCACGAACTCGAGGGATACGCAGTATTTT.

In its sample, this clone was seen a few times. The chain recombines TRBV29-1 with TRBJ1-1; 7 nucleotides agree with TRBD1. The V and J ends lost 4 bases and 6 bases, in that order; junction bases with no gene match: 8. The CDR3 runs 13 residues. CDR1 is SQVTM, CDR2 ANQGSEA, per germline. The CDR3: CSVANPTGAEAFF. Written as DNA, the CDR3 is TGCAGCGTTGCGAATCCCACAGGGGCTGAAGCTTTCTTT.

A single count supports this clone. This rearrangement joins TRBV20-1 to TRBJ2-3, with 9 bases that match TRBD2. With V trimmed by 3 bases and J by 1 base, 8 bases remained unmatched. This CDR3 spans 16 amino acids. Germline V gene lookup returns CDR1 DFQATT and CDR2 SNEGSKA (reference sequence). DNA for the CDR3: TGCAGTGCTAGTTGGGCTTCTAGCGGGGGCACAGATACGCAGTATTTT. It is translated as CSASWASSGGTDTQYF.

The rearrangement links TRBV10-3 to TRBJ1-5; 7 nucleotides line up with TRBD1. J was trimmed by 4 bases and V by 6 bases; bases with no gene match: 3. CDR3 length: 13 amino acids. In germline, CDR1 is ENHRY, CDR2 SYGVKD. This chain's CDR3 is CAIRDRVNQPQHF. The CDR3 coding sequence is TGTGCCATCAGAGACAGGGTGAATCAGCCCCAGCATTTT.

The rearrangement joins TRBV7-3 to TRBJ1-6; D remains unclear. CDR3 size: 15 residues. The germline V gene encodes CDR1 SGHTA and CDR2 FQGTGA. The V end lost 2 bases, the J end lost 0 bases, and 5 bases lay between the germline ends. CDR3 DNA: TGTGCCAGCAGCTTAGGGAGCTCCTATAATTCACCCCTCCACTTT. Translating gives CASSLGSSYNSPLHF.

This clone occurred a few times. V gene TRBV19 combines with J gene TRBJ1-6; TRBD1 matches 7 bases. Germline CDR1 reads LNHDA; CDR2 reads SQIVND (reference sequence). Germline trimming cut 8 bases from V and 1 base from J; bases unmatched to any gene: 5. The CDR3 totals 15 residues. This CDR3 is CASSKGASYNSPLHF. The CDR3 region has the DNA TGTGCCAGTTCGAAGGGGGCGTCCTATAATTCACCCCTCCACTTT.

The sample holds one count of this clone. J is TRBJ2-7 and V is TRBV10-3, with TRBD2 matching 8 bases. The germline V gene encodes CDR1 ENHRY and CDR2 SYGVKD. V shed 4 bases and J 3 bases; nucleotides not matched to a gene: 5. The CDR3 is 14 amino acids. CDR3 loop: CAISGVAGLYEQYF. The CDR3, as DNA: TGTGCCATCAGTGGGGTAGCGGGACTCTACGAGCAGTACTTC.

This sequence joins TRBV7-3 and TRBJ2-7, with TRBD2 identical over 7 bases. There are 15 residues in the CDR3. Germline V gene sequence: CDR1 SGHTA, CDR2 FQGTGA. V lost 2 bases to trimming and J lost 1 base; unmatched junction nucleotides: 5. The CDR3 region is CASSLGLGASYEQYF. CDR3 coding DNA: TGTGCCAGCAGCTTAGGACTAGGCGCTTCCTACGAGCAGTACTTC.

The genes are TRBV19 and TRBJ1-5; TRBD1 is a possible D gene (5 bases). V gave up 8 bases and J gave up 5 bases, with 16 bases separating them. The CDR3 runs 14 residues. The germline gives CDR1 LNHDA, CDR2 SQIVND (reference sequence). The CDR3, as DNA: TGTGCCAGTTCTCCAGGGCGTGGAGATCAGCCCCAGCATTTT. Its protein is CASSPGRGDQPQHF.

The CDR3 loop reads CASSFSLGLAGSYEQYF. The CDR3 nucleotides read TGTGCCAGCAGCTTTTCGCTTGGACTAGCGGGCTCCTACGAGCAGTACTTC. The chain links TRBV7-2 to TRBJ2-7, with 11 bases fitting TRBD2. Germline values: CDR1 SGHTA, CDR2 FQGNSA. The CDR3 sequence is 17 residues long. V dropped 3 bases and J dropped 0; count of bases not matched to a gene: 7.

This chain uses TRBV6-2 or TRBV6-3 with TRBJ2-5, with a tentative D call TRBD2 (5 bases). CDR3 size: 15 residues. The germline CDR1 and CDR2 sequences are MNHEY and SVGEGT. V dropped 2 bases and J dropped 4 bases, with 14 bases sitting between them. CDR3 in DNA: TGTGCCAGCAGTTACGAGGGCTTTTCGGGAGAGACCCAGTACTTC. Translation gives CASSYEGFSGETQYF.

V is TRBV7-9 and J is TRBJ2-3; the match to TRBD2 covers 9 bases. With V trimmed by 0 bases and J by 2 bases, 3 bases remained unmatched. Germline V gives CDR1 SEHNR, CDR2 FQNEAQ (reference sequence). This CDR3 region has 16 residues. CDR3 DNA sequence: TGTGCCAGCAGCTTAGCCACTAGCGGGTACACAGATACGCAGTATTTT. It translates to CASSLATSGYTDTQYF.